This T cell receptor (beta chain) emerged from a study of control samples from healthy donors and cancer patients. V lost 3 bases and J lost 4; bases outside the gene matches: 1. The germline CDR1 and CDR2 sequences are SGHTA and FQGTGA. CDR3 length: 15 residues. Clones were read by immunoSEQ multiplex PCR, and TCRdb kept only the in-frame ones, dropping some. The data hold roughly 450,000 clones, with approximately 92% observed a single time. This TCR came from a man aged 35 to 55 with head and neck cancer. The sequenced sample was PBMCs. This chain connects TRBV7-3 to TRBJ2-1; 12 bases match TRBD2. CDR3 nucleotide sequence: TGTGCCAGCAGCTTGACTAGCGGGGGATACAATGAGCAGTTCTTC. The encoded protein is CASSLTSGGYNEQFF.